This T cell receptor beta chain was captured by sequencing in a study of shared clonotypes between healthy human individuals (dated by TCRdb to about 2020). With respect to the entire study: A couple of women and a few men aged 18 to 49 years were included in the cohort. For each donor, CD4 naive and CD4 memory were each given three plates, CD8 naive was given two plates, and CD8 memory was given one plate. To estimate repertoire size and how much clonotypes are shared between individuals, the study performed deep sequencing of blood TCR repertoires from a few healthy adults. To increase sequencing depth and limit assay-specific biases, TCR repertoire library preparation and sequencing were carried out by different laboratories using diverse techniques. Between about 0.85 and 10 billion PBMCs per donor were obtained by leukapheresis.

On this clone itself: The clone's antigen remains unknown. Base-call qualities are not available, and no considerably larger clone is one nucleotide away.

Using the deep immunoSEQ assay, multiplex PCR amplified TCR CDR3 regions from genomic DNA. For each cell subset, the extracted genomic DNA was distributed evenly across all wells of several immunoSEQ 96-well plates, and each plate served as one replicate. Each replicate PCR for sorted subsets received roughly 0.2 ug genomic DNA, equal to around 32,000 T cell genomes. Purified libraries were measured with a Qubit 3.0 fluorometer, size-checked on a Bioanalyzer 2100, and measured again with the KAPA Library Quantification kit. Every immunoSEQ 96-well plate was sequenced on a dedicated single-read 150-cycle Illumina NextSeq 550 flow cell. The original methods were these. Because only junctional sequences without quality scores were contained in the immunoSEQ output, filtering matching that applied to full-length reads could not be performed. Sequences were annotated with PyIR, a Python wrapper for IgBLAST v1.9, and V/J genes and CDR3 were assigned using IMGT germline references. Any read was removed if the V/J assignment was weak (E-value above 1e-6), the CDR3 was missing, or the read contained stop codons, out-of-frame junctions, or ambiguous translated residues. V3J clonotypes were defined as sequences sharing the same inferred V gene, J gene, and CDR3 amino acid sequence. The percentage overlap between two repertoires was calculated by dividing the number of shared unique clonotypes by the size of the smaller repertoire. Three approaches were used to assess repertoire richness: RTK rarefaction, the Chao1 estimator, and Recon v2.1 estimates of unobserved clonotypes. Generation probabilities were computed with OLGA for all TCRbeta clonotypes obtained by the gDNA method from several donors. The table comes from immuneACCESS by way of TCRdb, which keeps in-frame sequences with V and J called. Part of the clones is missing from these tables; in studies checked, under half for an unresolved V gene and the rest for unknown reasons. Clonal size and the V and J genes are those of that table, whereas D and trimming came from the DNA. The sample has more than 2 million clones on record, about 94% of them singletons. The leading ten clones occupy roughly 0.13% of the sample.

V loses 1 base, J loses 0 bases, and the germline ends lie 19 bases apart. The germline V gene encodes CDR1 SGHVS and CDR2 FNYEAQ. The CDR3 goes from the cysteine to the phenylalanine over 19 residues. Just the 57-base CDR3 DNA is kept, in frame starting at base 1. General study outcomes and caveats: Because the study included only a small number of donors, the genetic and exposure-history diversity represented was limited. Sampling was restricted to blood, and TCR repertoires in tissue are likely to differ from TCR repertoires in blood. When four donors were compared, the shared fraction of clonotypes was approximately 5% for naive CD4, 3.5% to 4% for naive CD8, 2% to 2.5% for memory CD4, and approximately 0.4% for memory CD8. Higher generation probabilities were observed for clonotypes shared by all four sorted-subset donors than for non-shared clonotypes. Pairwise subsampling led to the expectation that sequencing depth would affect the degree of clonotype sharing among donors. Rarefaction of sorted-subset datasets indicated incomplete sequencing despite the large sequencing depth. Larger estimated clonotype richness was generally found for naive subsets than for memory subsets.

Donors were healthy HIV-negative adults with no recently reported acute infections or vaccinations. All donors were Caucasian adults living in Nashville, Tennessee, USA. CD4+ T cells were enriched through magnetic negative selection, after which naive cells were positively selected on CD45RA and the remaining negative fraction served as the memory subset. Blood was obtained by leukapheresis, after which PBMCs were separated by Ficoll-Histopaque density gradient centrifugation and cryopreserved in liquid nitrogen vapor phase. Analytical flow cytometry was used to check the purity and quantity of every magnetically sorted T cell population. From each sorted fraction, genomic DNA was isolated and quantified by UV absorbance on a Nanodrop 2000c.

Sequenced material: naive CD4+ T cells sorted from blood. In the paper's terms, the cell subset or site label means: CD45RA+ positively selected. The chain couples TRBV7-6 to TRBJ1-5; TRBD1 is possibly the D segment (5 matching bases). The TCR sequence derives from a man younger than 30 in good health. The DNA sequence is TGTGCCAGCAGCTTAGTACCGTTATCACAGGCTAATAGCAATCAGCCCCAGCATTTT. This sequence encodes CASSLVPLSQANSNQPQHF.